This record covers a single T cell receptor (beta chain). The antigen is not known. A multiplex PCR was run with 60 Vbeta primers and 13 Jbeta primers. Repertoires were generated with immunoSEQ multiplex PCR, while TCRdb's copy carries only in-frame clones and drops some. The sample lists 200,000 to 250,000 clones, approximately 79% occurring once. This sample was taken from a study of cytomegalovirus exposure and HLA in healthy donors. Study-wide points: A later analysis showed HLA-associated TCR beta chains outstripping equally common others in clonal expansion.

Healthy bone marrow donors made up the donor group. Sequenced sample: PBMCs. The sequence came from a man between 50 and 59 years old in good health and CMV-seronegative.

The CDR3 region has the DNA TGCAGTGCTGGGGCGAGCTATGGCTACACCTTC. Its translation: CSAGASYGYTF. This chain links TRBV20-1 with TRBJ1-2; D might be TRBD1 (5 bases). This CDR3 region has 11 residues. Trimming cost V 5 bases and J 4 bases, with 8 bases left between them. CDR1 is DFQATT and CDR2 is SNEGSKA in the germline V gene (reference sequence).